This is a list of T cell receptor beta chains from one sample in a study of spatial heterogeneity in lung cancer. MiXCR, applied by TCRdb to the 5' RACE reads, yields one record per CDR3 protein. The sample consists of about 92,000 distinct CDR3 sequences, roughly 12% of them appearing once. Specimen: PBMCs, collected at surgery. Receptors originate from a male donor with early-stage non-small cell lung cancer. The CDR3 runs from the conserved cysteine through the conserved F or W. A D gene is named only where the DNA matches it firmly. Size is omitted from some rows. Given values are once, few, many or a class for expanded clones.

length: 15; size: .; V: TRBV4-3; D: TRBD1; J: TRBJ1-2; DNA: TGCACCAGCAGCCAGGACAGGGGGCCAAACTATGGCTACACCTTC; CDR3: CTSSQDRGPNYGYTF
length: 14; size: .; V: TRBV9; D: TRBD1; J: TRBJ1-3; DNA: TGTGCCAGCGGACAGGGGGCTCTGGGAAACACCATATATTTT; CDR3: CASGQGALGNTIYF
length: 15; size: .; V: TRBV6-2/TRBV6-3; D: .; J: TRBJ2-5; DNA: TGTGCCAGCAGTTCCATGTCGGGGGTCCAAGAGACCCAGTACTTC; CDR3: CASSSMSGVQETQYF
length: 11; size: .; V: TRBV28; D: .; J: TRBJ2-5; DNA: TGTGCCAGCAGTTTAAGAGAGACCCAGTACTTC; CDR3: CASSLRETQYF
length: 15; size: .; V: TRBV6-1; D: TRBD2; J: TRBJ2-3; DNA: TGTGCCAGCAGTGAAATCCGGGGGGGGACAGATACGCAGTATTTT; CDR3: CASSEIRGGTDTQYF
length: 14; size: many; V: TRBV5-1; D: TRBD1; J: TRBJ2-7; DNA: TGCGCCAGCAGCAGGGGACAGGGGGCCTACGAGCAGTACTTC; CDR3: CASSRGQGAYEQYF
length: 16; size: many; V: TRBV7-9; D: .; J: TRBJ2-7; DNA: TGTGCCAGCAGCTTAGAGATCTTCGGCAGCACCTACGAGCAGTACTTC; CDR3: CASSLEIFGSTYEQYF
length: 14; size: .; V: TRBV20-1; D: TRBD2; J: TRBJ2-1; DNA: TGCAGTGCTAGTTGGTGGGAGGGCTACAATGAGCAGTTCTTC; CDR3: CSASWWEGYNEQFF
length: 13; size: .; V: TRBV29-1; D: TRBD2; J: TRBJ2-3; DNA: TGCAGCGTTGGGCTAGCGGGCATGGATACGCAGTATTTT; CDR3: CSVGLAGMDTQYF
length: 14; size: .; V: TRBV18; D: .; J: TRBJ2-5; DNA: TGTGCCAGCTCACCGAGACCTGGGGGAGAGACCCAGTACTTC; CDR3: CASSPRPGGETQYF
length: 13; size: many; V: TRBV2; D: .; J: TRBJ2-2; DNA: TGTGCCAGCAGTGAAGCGTCCACCGGGGAGCTGTTTTTT; CDR3: CASSEASTGELFF
length: 14; size: .; V: TRBV14; D: TRBD1; J: TRBJ2-7; DNA: TGTGCCAGCAGCCACGGCAGGGGGACCTACGAGCAGTACTTC; CDR3: CASSHGRGTYEQYF
length: 12; size: once; V: TRBV20-1; D: .; J: TRBJ1-1; DNA: TGCAGTGCGGGGAAGGCGAACACTGAAGCTTTGTTT; CDR3: CSAGKANTEALF
length: 15; size: .; V: TRBV11-2; D: .; J: TRBJ2-2; DNA: TGTGCCAGCAGTCCGGGACTTTGGAACACCGGGGAGCTGTTTTTT; CDR3: CASSPGLWNTGELFF
length: 14; size: .; V: TRBV20-1; D: TRBD2; J: TRBJ2-3; DNA: TGCAGTGCTATAGATGCGCGGGGGGTAGATACGCAGTATTTT; CDR3: CSAIDARGVDTQYF
length: 14; size: .; V: TRBV5-1; D: TRBD1; J: TRBJ2-5; DNA: TGCGCCAGCAGCTCTGGGACAGGCCAAGAGACCCAGTACTTC; CDR3: CASSSGTGQETQYF
length: 15; size: few; V: TRBV7-2; D: TRBD2; J: TRBJ2-1; DNA: TGTGCCAGCAGCTCGACTAGCGGGGGTCACAATGAGCAGTTCTTC; CDR3: CASSSTSGGHNEQFF
length: 12; size: few; V: TRBV18; D: .; J: TRBJ2-5; DNA: TGTGCCAGCTCACCATTCAGAGAGACCCAGTACTTC; CDR3: CASSPFRETQYF
length: 17; size: few; V: TRBV7-2; D: TRBD2; J: TRBJ2-3; DNA: TGTGCCAGCAGCTTAGAGGCGACTAGCGGGAGTCAAGATACGCAGTATTTT; CDR3: CASSLEATSGSQDTQYF
length: 15; size: .; V: TRBV11-2; D: .; J: TRBJ1-5; DNA: TGTGCCAGCAGCTTAGATCTTGGGCCCAATCAGCCCCAGCATTTT; CDR3: CASSLDLGPNQPQHF
length: 15; size: many; V: TRBV5-6; D: TRBD1; J: TRBJ1-5; DNA: TGTGCCAGCAGCTTGGGGCCAGGGGGCGTTCAGCCCCAGCATTTT; CDR3: CASSLGPGGVQPQHF
length: 16; size: few; V: TRBV7-9; D: .; J: TRBJ2-2; DNA: TGTGCCAGCAGCTTAGGCAGGGACCTCAACACCGGGGAGCTGTTTTTT; CDR3: CASSLGRDLNTGELFF
length: 13; size: .; V: TRBV30; D: .; J: TRBJ1-2; DNA: TGTGCCGGGAAGTTGGGGGCCAACTATGGCTACACCTTC; CDR3: CAGKLGANYGYTF
length: 15; size: .; V: TRBV5-1; D: TRBD2; J: TRBJ2-5; DNA: TGCGCCAGCAGCTTGGAGCTGCGGGAGTGGGAGACCCAGTACTTC; CDR3: CASSLELREWETQYF
length: 14; size: many; V: TRBV7-2; D: TRBD1; J: TRBJ2-3; DNA: TGTGCCAGCAGCCAGGGGGCCAGCACAGATACGCAGTATTTT; CDR3: CASSQGASTDTQYF
length: 14; size: .; V: TRBV28; D: TRBD1; J: TRBJ1-5; DNA: TGTGCCAGCAGTTTCGGGACAGGGATCCAGCCCCAGCATTTT; CDR3: CASSFGTGIQPQHF
length: 16; size: few; V: TRBV4-3; D: TRBD1; J: TRBJ1-5; DNA: TGCGCCAGCAGCCAAGATAGGCGGGACAGAGATCAGCCCCAGCATTTT; CDR3: CASSQDRRDRDQPQHF
length: 15; size: .; V: TRBV28; D: TRBD1; J: TRBJ1-2; DNA: TGTGCCAGCAGTTCACGGACAGGGCTTTTCTATGGCTACACCTTC; CDR3: CASSSRTGLFYGYTF
length: 13; size: .; V: TRBV10-3; D: TRBD1; J: TRBJ2-7; DNA: TGTACCACCTTAAAAGTGGACAGGGCCGAACTGTACTTC; CDR3: CTTLKVDRAELYF
length: 12; size: many; V: TRBV24-1; D: TRBD2; J: TRBJ2-1; DNA: TGTGCCACCGGGCGGGGGGGTGATGAGCAGTTCTTC; CDR3: CATGRGGDEQFF
length: 14; size: many; V: TRBV10-3; D: .; J: TRBJ1-2; DNA: TGTGCCATCAGTGAGCCAGGCTCTAACTATGGCTACACCTTC; CDR3: CAISEPGSNYGYTF
length: 16; size: .; V: TRBV20-1; D: TRBD2; J: TRBJ2-1; DNA: TGCAGTGCCGCGACTAGCGGGCTTGATGTCGGGGATGAGCAGTTCTTC; CDR3: CSAATSGLDVGDEQFF
length: 17; size: few; V: TRBV5-8; D: TRBD2; J: TRBJ2-1; DNA: TGTGCCAGCAGCGTTGGGACTAGCGTCTCTTCCTACAATGAGCAGTTCTTC; CDR3: CASSVGTSVSSYNEQFF
length: 14; size: few; V: TRBV27; D: TRBD1; J: TRBJ1-5; DNA: TGTGCCAGCAGTTCTGACAGGGTGGATCAGCCCCAGCATTTT; CDR3: CASSSDRVDQPQHF
length: 13; size: few; V: TRBV6-2/TRBV6-3; D: .; J: TRBJ1-1; DNA: TGTGCCAGCAGTTGGGCGGCGGTCACTGAAGCTTTCTTT; CDR3: CASSWAAVTEAFF
length: 15; size: few; V: TRBV7-2; D: .; J: TRBJ2-3; DNA: TGTGCCAGCAGCTTGAACGGGGGCAACACAGATACGCAGTATTTT; CDR3: CASSLNGGNTDTQYF
length: 13; size: few; V: TRBV28; D: TRBD1; J: TRBJ1-2; DNA: TGTGCCAGCAGATCAGACAGGGGCTATGGCTACACCTTC; CDR3: CASRSDRGYGYTF
length: 14; size: many; V: TRBV3-1; D: .; J: TRBJ1-2; DNA: TGTGCCAGCAGCCAAGAAGGGGGAGTCCGTGGCTACACCTTC; CDR3: CASSQEGGVRGYTF
length: 12; size: few; V: TRBV30; D: .; J: TRBJ1-2; DNA: TGTGCCTGGAAGGGGGGGAGCTATGGCTACACCTTC; CDR3: CAWKGGSYGYTF
length: 13; size: few; V: TRBV6-4; D: TRBD1; J: TRBJ1-2; DNA: TGTGCCAGCAGTCTCACAGGGGGCAACGGCTACACCTTC; CDR3: CASSLTGGNGYTF
length: 14; size: many; V: TRBV10-3; D: TRBD2; J: TRBJ2-1; DNA: TGTGCCATCAGTGCCCGGGGGGATTCGGATGAGCAGTTCTTC; CDR3: CAISARGDSDEQFF